This T cell receptor beta chain was retrieved from a study of CD8 T cells in cerebrospinal fluid in Alzheimer's disease. TCRdb reprocessed the 10x single-cell sequencing reads; each CDR3 protein has one entry and no DNA is given. The repertoire table contains around 1,200 distinct CDR3 sequences. The CDR3 has 17 residues. CDR1 and CDR2 from the germline V gene are MNHEY and SVGAGI. Specimen: cerebrospinal fluid. The rearrangement uses TRBV6-5 and TRBJ2-7; TCRdb lists TRBD2, though no DNA is available to test this call. This receptor was obtained from a human donor in good health. The CDR3 sequence: CASRGLAGAELAYEQYF.